This record covers a single TCR beta chain. Its antigen is not known. The data were obtained in a study of CXCR3-negative and CXCR3-positive naive CD8 T cells. Regarding the study as a whole: Memory CD8+ T cell repertoires were far less diverse than both naive subsets. CXCR3-positive naive cells carried more hydrophobic TRB CDR3s than CXCR3-negative naive cells did. After cryopreservation, CXCR3 expression dropped partially; most assays used fresh PBMCs. Naive cells used TRBV-TRBJ genes in much the same way whether CXCR3-negative or CXCR3-positive; memory cells did not.

Carrying UMI labels, the TRB cDNA libraries were prepared through 5' RACE. With the 5' RACE reads reprocessed, TCRdb shows one record per CDR3 protein and no DNA. In total, the table holds over 100,000 distinct CDR3 sequences. The receptor was derived from a human donor in good health. Some clones in this sample may be carry-over from other donors' samples. The material sequenced was naive CXCR3- CD8+ T cells from blood. Subset indicated: CD45RO-CCR7+CD27+CD95- naive CD8+ T cells lacking CXCR3 (TNR3-).

This CDR3 is CASSSVWANEKLFF. V usage is TRBV7-9 and J usage is TRBJ1-4. The CDR3 length is 14 residues. Germline CDR1 is SEHNR and CDR2 is FQNEAQ (reference sequence).